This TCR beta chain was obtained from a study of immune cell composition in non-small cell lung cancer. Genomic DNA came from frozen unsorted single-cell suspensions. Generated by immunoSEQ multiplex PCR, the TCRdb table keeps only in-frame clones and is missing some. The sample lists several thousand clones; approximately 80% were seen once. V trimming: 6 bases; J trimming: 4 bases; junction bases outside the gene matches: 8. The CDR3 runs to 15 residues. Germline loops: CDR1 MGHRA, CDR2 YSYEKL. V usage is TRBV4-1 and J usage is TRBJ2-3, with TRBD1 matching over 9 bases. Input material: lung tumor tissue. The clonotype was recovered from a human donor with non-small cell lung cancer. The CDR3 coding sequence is TGCGCCAGCAGTTCGGGACAGGGTCATCCAGATACGCAGTATTTT. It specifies CASSSGQGHPDTQYF.